This T cell receptor (beta chain) was recovered during a study of cytomegalovirus exposure and HLA in healthy donors. A single count supports this clone. With 4 bases removed from V and 4 bases from J, the gap between germline ends came to 16 bases. The CDR3 totals 14 residues. Germline CDR1 SQVTM, CDR2 ANQGSEA. Both 60 Vbeta primers and 13 Jbeta primers went into the PCR. Generated by immunoSEQ multiplex PCR, the TCRdb table keeps only in-frame clones and is missing some. The data contain under 110,000 clones, 60% to 80% of them singletons. The clonotype was recovered from a middle-aged man in good health and CMV-seronegative. The chain couples TRBV29-1 to TRBJ1-1, with TRBD1 as a possible D gene (5 bases). Sequenced: PBMCs. DNA of the CDR3: TGCAGCGTTGCCCTGGGAGGGGAGGTCACTGAAGCTTTCTTT. This sequence encodes CSVALGGEVTEAFF. Full variable domain (remainder filled in from reference TRBV29-1 and TRBJ1-1): SAVISQKPSRDICQRGTSLTIQCQVDSQVTMMFWYRQQPGQSLTLIATANQGSEATYESGFVIDKFPISRPNLTFSTLTVSNMSPEDSSIYLCSVALGGEVTEAFFGQGTRLTVV.